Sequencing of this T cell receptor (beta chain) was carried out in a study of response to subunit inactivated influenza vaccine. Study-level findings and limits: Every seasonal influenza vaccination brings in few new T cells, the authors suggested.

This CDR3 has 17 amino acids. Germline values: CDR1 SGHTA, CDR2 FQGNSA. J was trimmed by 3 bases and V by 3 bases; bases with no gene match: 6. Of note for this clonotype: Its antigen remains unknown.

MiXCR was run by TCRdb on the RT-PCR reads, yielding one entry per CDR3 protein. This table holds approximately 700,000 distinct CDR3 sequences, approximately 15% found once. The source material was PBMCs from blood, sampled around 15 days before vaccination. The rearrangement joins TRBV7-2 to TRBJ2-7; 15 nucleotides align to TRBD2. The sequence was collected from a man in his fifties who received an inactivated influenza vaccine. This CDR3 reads CASSFGTSGRFHYEQYF. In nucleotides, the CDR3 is TGTGCCAGCAGCTTCGGGACTAGCGGGAGGTTTCACTACGAGCAGTACTTC.